What follows are 24 T cell receptor beta chains derived from one specimen sequenced in a study of blood T cell repertoires in COVID-19. Sequencing was performed with immunoSEQ multiplex PCR; in TCRdb, only in-frame clones are kept and a portion is missing. The sample records about 79,000 clones, 85% to 90% being singletons. The sequenced material came from peripheral blood. These receptor sequences come from a man in his sixties or seventies with active or convalescent COVID-19.

V gene TRBV15 combines with J gene TRBJ2-1, with TRBD2 matching 7 bases. With V trimmed by 0 bases and J by 5 bases, 16 bases remained unmatched. The CDR3 extends over 19 amino acids. CDR1 and CDR2 (germline): LNHNV, YYDKDF (reference sequence). The CDR3 loop is CATSRESTRAGVGHNEQFF. CDR3 nucleotides: TGTGCCACCAGCAGAGAAAGTACTCGTGCGGGAGTTGGCCACAATGAGCAGTTCTTC. Drawing the rest from reference TRBV15 and TRBJ2-1, the complete variable domain is DAMVIQNPRYQVTQFGKPVTLSCSQTLNHNVMYWYQQKSSQAPKLLFHYYDKDFNNEADTPDNFQSRRPNTSFCFLDIRSPGLGDTAMYLCATSRESTRAGVGHNEQFFGPGTRLTVL.

This clone occurred once. This chain connects TRBV9 to TRBJ2-7; TRBD1 matches 7 bases. This CDR3 contains 15 residues. Germline loops: CDR1 SGDLS, CDR2 YYNGEE. The trim removed 2 bases at V and 3 bases at J, leaving 8 bases unmatched. The DNA of the CDR3 is TGTGCCAGCAGCGTCGACAGGGATGGAATCTACGAGCAGTACTTC. Translated: CASSVDRDGIYEQYF.

V is TRBV2 and J is TRBJ1-2, with a tentative D call TRBD1 (6 bases). V lost 8 bases and J lost 4, with 11 bases in between. The CDR3 totals 12 residues. Germline CDR1 SNHLY, CDR2 FYNNEI. Here the CDR3 DNA reads TGTGCCAGCGGGGACACCCCCTATGGCTACACCTTC. Translated: CASGDTPYGYTF.

The genes are TRBV6-6 and TRBJ1-1; a weak D match, TRBD1 (6 bases). This CDR3 spans 14 amino acids. Trimming removed 2 bases at V and 4 bases at J, with 11 bases between. The germline V gene has CDR1 MNHNY and CDR2 SVGAGI (reference sequence). The CDR3 DNA follows: TGTGCCAGCAGTTACACAGGGAGTTCCACTGAAGCTTTCTTT. Translating gives CASSYTGSSTEAFF.

The chain is built from TRBV5-1 and TRBJ1-1, with D unclear. The germline CDR1 and CDR2 sequences are SGHRS and YFSETQ. With 1 base removed from V and 3 bases from J, the gap between germline ends came to 13 bases. This CDR3 contains 15 residues. CDR3 region: CASSLMIRSDTEAFF. The CDR3 DNA follows: TGCGCCAGCAGCTTGATGATCCGGTCGGACACTGAAGCTTTCTTT.

The rearrangement uses TRBV19 and TRBJ1-5; perhaps TRBD1 as D (5 bases). Between the trimmed V and J ends, which lost 5 bases and 1 base, there was a span of 12 bases. CDR1 LNHDA and CDR2 SQIVND come from the germline V gene (reference sequence). This CDR3 comprises 15 residues. Here the CDR3 reads CASSPRVESNQPQHF. The CDR3 DNA follows: TGTGCCAGTAGTCCCAGGGTAGAGAGCAATCAGCCCCAGCATTTT.

The chain combines TRBV6-1 with TRBJ2-7; 9 bases are a match to TRBD2. The CDR3 has 16 amino acids. V shed 4 bases and J 4 bases; nucleotides not matched to a gene: 11. Germline-derived CDR1 and CDR2 are MNHNS and SASEGT. The CDR3 loop is CASSVIAGVVLYEQYF. The CDR3 nucleotides are TGTGCCAGCAGTGTAATAGCGGGAGTCGTCCTATACGAGCAGTACTTC.

The rearrangement joins TRBV9 to TRBJ2-2; TRBD2 might be the D (6 bases). Germline loops: CDR1 SGDLS, CDR2 YYNGEE. Trimming stripped 4 bases from V and 0 bases from J, with 19 bases between. The CDR3 length is 18 residues. The CDR3 DNA sequence: TGTGCCAGCAGCCCGGGGTGGGGGGAGGCGTCGAACACCGGGGAGCTGTTTTTT. It yields the protein CASSPGWGEASNTGELFF.

This chain joins TRBV20-1 and TRBJ2-7; TRBD2 agrees at 10 bases. This CDR3 is built from 14 residues. Germline V gives CDR1 DFQATT, CDR2 SNEGSKA (reference sequence). J gave up 6 bases and V 5 bases, and 10 bases lay outside the gene matches. The CDR3 DNA follows: TGCAGTGCTGGTGCTAGCGGGAGTACCCTCGAGCAGTACTTC. This sequence encodes CSAGASGSTLEQYF.

The chain links TRBV6-4 to TRBJ1-2, with 7 bases aligning to TRBD1. The CDR3 runs to 15 residues. J was trimmed by 8 bases and V by 6 bases; bases with no gene match: 15. Germline CDR1 is MRHNA and CDR2 is SNTAGT. CDR3 nucleotide sequence: TGTGCCAGCAGCAAGACAGGGACCGAGGGTTACGGCTACACCTTC. It translates to CASSKTGTEGYGYTF.

V usage is TRBV28 and J usage is TRBJ2-3; 7 positions agree with TRBD1. The CDR3 runs 15 residues. Germline CDR1 reads MDHEN; CDR2 reads SYDVKM. V dropped 4 bases and J dropped 3; count of bases not matched to a gene: 7. The CDR3 protein is CASSSSGTVTDTQYF. The CDR3 bases are TGTGCCAGCAGTTCCTCCGGGACAGTTACAGATACGCAGTATTTT.

The sample holds one count of this clone. The chain couples TRBV24-1 to TRBJ2-3; perhaps TRBD1 as D (6 bases). This CDR3 comprises 15 residues. CDR1 KGHDR and CDR2 SFDVKD come from the germline V gene. Between the trimmed V and J ends, which lost 2 bases and 4 bases, there was a span of 12 bases. The CDR3 region is CATSDWVQGSDTQYF. The CDR3, as DNA: TGTGCCACCAGTGATTGGGTGCAGGGGTCAGATACGCAGTATTTT.

The chain joins TRBV5-1 to TRBJ1-5; tentatively, D is TRBD1 (6 bases). V lost 4 bases and J 0 bases, leaving 29 bases between the germline ends. This CDR3 is 21 amino acids long. In germline, CDR1 is SGHRS, CDR2 YFSETQ. Here the CDR3 DNA reads TGCGCCAGCAGCCGAGACTCCTGGACAGACGACCCGCATCCTAGCAATCAGCCCCAGCATTTT. Residues: CASSRDSWTDDPHPSNQPQHF.

The chain employs TRBV6-5 and TRBJ1-2; a weak D match, TRBD1 (5 bases). V lost 8 bases and J lost 3, with 7 bases in between. Germline V lookup: CDR1 MNHEY, CDR2 SVGAGI. The CDR3 has 11 amino acids. The CDR3 region is CASGRDYGYTF. The CDR3 DNA follows: TGTGCCAGCGGCAGGGACTATGGCTACACCTTC.

CDR3 nucleotide sequence: TGTGCCAGCAGTACTCAGGGGGGCACTGAAGCTTTCTTT. Translation gives CASSTQGGTEAFF. The chain joins TRBV28 to TRBJ1-1; 7 bases fit TRBD1. CDR1 and CDR2 from the germline V gene are MDHEN and SYDVKM. The CDR3 spans 13 residues. V gave up 5 bases and J gave up 4 bases; unmatched junction bases: 4.

The chain joins TRBV19 to TRBJ2-7; 10 nucleotides line up with TRBD2. Per germline, CDR1 LNHDA and CDR2 SQIVND (reference sequence). The CDR3 runs 16 residues. Trimming at V came to 4 bases and at J to 2 bases, leaving 8 bases not matched to a gene. CDR3 sequence: CASSSLKSGRAYEQYF. The CDR3, as DNA: TGTGCCAGTAGTAGCCTTAAGAGCGGGAGGGCCTACGAGCAGTACTTC.

This clone appeared a single time. The gene calls are TRBV4-1 and TRBJ1-3; 10 nucleotides align to TRBD1. Germline CDR1 and CDR2: MGHRA and YSYEKL. The CDR3 consists of 16 residues. The V segment lost 4 bases and the J segment 4 bases; nucleotides outside the gene matches: 7. Written as DNA, the CDR3 is TGCGCCAGCAGCCTAGGAGACAGGGGGCTCGGAAACACCATATATTTT. Protein sequence: CASSLGDRGLGNTIYF.

The CDR3 DNA reads as TGTGCCAGCTCACCACCGGCCTCCGGGACAGGGGGGACGACTAATGAAAAACTGTTTTTT. Protein: CASSPPASGTGGTTNEKLFF. This chain joins TRBV18 and TRBJ1-4; 11 bases match TRBD1. Germline CDR1 and CDR2: KGHSH and LQKENI. The CDR3 has 20 residues. V trimming: 0 bases; J trimming: 2 bases; junction bases outside the gene matches: 11.

This clone has a single count. The genes are TRBV4-2 and TRBJ1-1, with TRBD1 as a possible D gene (5 bases). CDR1 is LGHNA, CDR2 YNFKEQ, per germline. This CDR3 comprises 15 residues. The V and J ends lost 3 bases and 5 bases respectively, with 16 bases between them. This chain's CDR3 is CASSQEYQGDTEAFF. The CDR3 coding sequence is TGTGCCAGCAGCCAGGAGTATCAAGGGGATACTGAAGCTTTCTTT.

V gene TRBV7-3 combines with J gene TRBJ2-3; the match to TRBD2 covers 9 bases. The junction had 9 bases not matched to a gene; V was cut back by 5 bases and J by 3 bases. This CDR3 comprises 16 residues. Germline V gives CDR1 SGHTA, CDR2 FQGTGA. CDR3 residues: CASSPRGGRATDTQYF. CDR3 DNA sequence: TGTGCCAGCAGCCCGAGGGGCGGGAGGGCAACAGATACGCAGTATTTT.

V is TRBV19 and J is TRBJ1-2; 8 nucleotides agree with TRBD1. The V and J ends lost 10 bases and 2 bases, in that order; junction bases with no gene match: 12. The CDR3 contains 15 residues. Germline CDR1 and CDR2: LNHDA and SQIVND (reference sequence). This chain's CDR3 is CATGTGVNLNYGYTF. Here the CDR3 DNA reads TGTGCCACCGGGACAGGCGTGAACCTCAACTATGGCTACACCTTC.

V usage is TRBV2 and J usage is TRBJ1-1; D perhaps matches TRBD1 (5 bases). The germline V and J ends were trimmed by 3 bases and 6 bases, with 17 bases remaining between them. CDR3 length: 15 residues. Germline loops: CDR1 SNHLY, CDR2 FYNNEI. CDR3 region: CASSEGPGVLSEAFF. CDR3 sequence (DNA): TGTGCCAGCAGTGAGGGGCCTGGGGTTCTCTCTGAAGCTTTCTTT.

The gene calls are TRBV18 and TRBJ2-5; no clear D. The germline V and J ends were trimmed by 3 bases and 2 bases, with 13 bases remaining between them. CDR1 is KGHSH, CDR2 LQKENI, per germline. The CDR3 contains 15 residues. CDR3 amino acids: CASSPSSTGQETQYF. In DNA form, the CDR3 reads TGTGCCAGCTCACCCTCGTCAACGGGTCAAGAGACCCAGTACTTC.

The V and J genes are TRBV28 and TRBJ1-6; 7 nucleotides line up with TRBD1. Unmatched junction bases numbered 6, after V lost 6 bases and J lost 4 bases. This CDR3 is 15 amino acids long. Germline V gene data show CDR1 as MDHEN and CDR2 as SYDVKM. CDR3: CASRPRQGYNSPLHF. The CDR3 DNA reads TGTGCCAGCAGACCCCGACAGGGATATAATTCACCCCTCCACTTT.